A single TCR beta chain is shown here with its context. The entry originates in a study of technical replicates of blood from a few donors. Repertoires were generated with immunoSEQ multiplex PCR, while TCRdb's copy carries only in-frame clones and drops some. The sample consists of 75,000 to 100,000 clones, 90% to 97% of them appearing once. Unmatched junction bases numbered 3, after V lost 4 bases and J lost 4 bases. The CDR3 totals 14 residues. CDR1 is LNHDA and CDR2 is SQIVND in the germline V gene (reference sequence). The rearrangement joins TRBV19 to TRBJ2-1, with 8 positions matching TRBD2. Input material: T cells isolated from PBMCs. The receptor's source is a human donor in good health. CDR3 DNA: TGTGCCAGTAGTAAAGCGGGAGCTTACAATGAGCAGTTCTTC. This encodes CASSKAGAYNEQFF.